This T cell receptor (beta chain) was captured in a study of PD-L1 blockade in urothelial cancer. Time point given: pretreatment peripheral blood. Germline V gene sequence: CDR1 LNHNV, CDR2 YYDKDF (reference sequence). V shed 4 bases and J 6 bases; nucleotides not matched to a gene: 6. CDR3 size: 14 residues. This clone was picked up a small number of times. The repertoire was sequenced with immunoSEQ multiplex PCR; TCRdb's copy has only in-frame clones and lacks some. The sample consists of roughly 63,000 clones, around 86% of them appearing once. This sequence was found in a man between 65 and 80 years old with urothelial cancer. The sequences come from PBMCs, collected around atezolizumab (anti-PD-L1) treatment. V and J are TRBV15 and TRBJ2-3; 8 bases align to TRBD1. This CDR3 is CATSIGQGGDTQYF. The CDR3 DNA is TGTGCCACCAGCATAGGACAGGGTGGCGATACGCAGTATTTT.